The rows below give T cell receptor beta chains drawn from one sample of a study of neurological immune-mediated disorders. TCRdb re-derived calls from the 5' RACE reads in MiXCR, one entry per CDR3 protein. The table shows fewer than 35,000 distinct CDR3 sequences, with under 6% occurring only once. Sequenced sample: PBMCs. Every receptor here comes from a man between 18 and 35 years old in good health. The conserved cysteine and the conserved F or W are not part of the CDR3 here.

V,CDR3
TRBV7-2,ATYGQGNTEAF
TRBV29-1,SVESWGTLQETQY
TRBV5-1,ASSPQGGETQY
TRBV7-8,ASSLGGQTYYGYT
TRBV25-1,ASSGVGTGVSYEQY
TRBV12-3/TRBV12-4,ASSFGGGLVGELF
TRBV21-1,ASSKFPDFRNYGYT
TRBV20-1,SAHQPSAAYNEQF
TRBV2,ASSEAPTREQF
TRBV3-1,ASSQRWGQETQY
TRBV20-1,SAAGQAAYEQY
TRBV3-1,ASTNRNYGYT
TRBV5-6,ASSRGWDSLNTEAF
TRBV7-9,ASSLEPRPYEQY
TRBV20-1,SATGTGAYGYT
TRBV12-3/TRBV12-4,ATSDRGPLYGYT
TRBV3-1,ASSPPPASGTDTQY
TRBV7-9,ASSSDRGISYEQY
TRBV7-8,ASSVGTANYGYT
TRBV3-1,ASSQRGISEKLF
TRBV5-1,ASQRGADNEQF
TRBV24-1,ATSDPKEAATDTQY
TRBV20-1,SASYGGGYEQY
TRBV6-5,ASRPAGTGNEKLF
TRBV12-3/TRBV12-4,ASSFAGDGNYEQY
TRBV10-3,AISGRTVSTDTQY
TRBV5-1,ASSGGGAGGETQY
TRBV6-5,ASSDPGQGRNEKLF
TRBV5-6,ASSSGTSYGYT
TRBV5-1,ASSGVGTYEQY
TRBV10-3,AISESYASGAYNEQF
TRBV6-6,ASSRRDTIRNYGYT
TRBV20-1,SARIQGRLDNEQF
TRBV5-6,ASSLYRQLTQY
TRBV5-1,ASSLGSAPFEQY
TRBV20-1,SASDNRGNQPQH